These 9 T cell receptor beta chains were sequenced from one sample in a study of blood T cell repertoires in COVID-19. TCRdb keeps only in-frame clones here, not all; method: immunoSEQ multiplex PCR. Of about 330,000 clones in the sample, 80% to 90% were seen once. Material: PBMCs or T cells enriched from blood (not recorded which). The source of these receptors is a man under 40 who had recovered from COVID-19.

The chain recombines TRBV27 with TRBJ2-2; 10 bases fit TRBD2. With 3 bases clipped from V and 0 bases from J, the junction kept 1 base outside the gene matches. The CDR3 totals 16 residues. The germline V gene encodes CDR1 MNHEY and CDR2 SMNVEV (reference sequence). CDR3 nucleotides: TGTGCCAGCAGTTTTCTAGCGGGGGCGAACACCGGGGAGCTGTTTTTT. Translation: CASSFLAGANTGELFF.

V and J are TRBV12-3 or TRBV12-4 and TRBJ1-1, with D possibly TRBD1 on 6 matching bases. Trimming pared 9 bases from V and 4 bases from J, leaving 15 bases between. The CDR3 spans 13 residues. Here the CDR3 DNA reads TGTGCCAGTTTTTACAGGGCTAGCACTGAAGCTTTCTTT. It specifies CASFYRASTEAFF.

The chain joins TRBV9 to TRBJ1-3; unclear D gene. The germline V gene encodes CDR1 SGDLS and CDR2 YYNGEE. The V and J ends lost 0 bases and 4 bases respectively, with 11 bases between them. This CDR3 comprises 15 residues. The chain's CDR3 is CASSVGLSPGNTIYF. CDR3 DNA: TGTGCCAGCAGCGTAGGACTCTCCCCCGGAAACACCATATATTTT.

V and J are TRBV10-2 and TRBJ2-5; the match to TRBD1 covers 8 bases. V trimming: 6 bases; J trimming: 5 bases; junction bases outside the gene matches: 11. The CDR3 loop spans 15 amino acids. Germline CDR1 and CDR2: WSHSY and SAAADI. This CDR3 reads CASRTGTGGSETQYF. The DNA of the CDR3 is TGCGCCAGCAGGACCGGGACAGGTGGCTCTGAGACCCAGTACTTC.

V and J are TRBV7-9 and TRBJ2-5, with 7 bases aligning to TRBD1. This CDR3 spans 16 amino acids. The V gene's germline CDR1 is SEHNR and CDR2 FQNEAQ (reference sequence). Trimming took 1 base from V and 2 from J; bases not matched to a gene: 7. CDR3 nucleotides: TGTGCCAGCAGCTTAGTGGGCAGGGGGTGGCAAGAGACCCAGTACTTC. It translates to CASSLVGRGWQETQYF. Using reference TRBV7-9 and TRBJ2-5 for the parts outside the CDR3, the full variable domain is DTGVSQNPRHKITKRGQNVTFRCDPISEHNRLYWYRQTLGQGPEFLTYFQNEAQLEKSRLLSDRFSAERPKGSFSTLEIQRTEQGDSAMYLCASSLVGRGWQETQYFGPGTRLLVL.

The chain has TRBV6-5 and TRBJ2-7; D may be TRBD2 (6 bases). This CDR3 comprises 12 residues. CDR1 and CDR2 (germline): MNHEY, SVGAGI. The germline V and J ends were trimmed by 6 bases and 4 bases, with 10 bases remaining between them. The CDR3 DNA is TGTGCCAGCAGAGGGACTTGGTACGAGCAGTACTTC. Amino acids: CASRGTWYEQYF.

CDR3 amino acids: CASSAGDRPYNSPLHF. CDR3 nucleotides: TGTGCCAGCAGCGCTGGGGACAGGCCATATAATTCACCCCTCCACTTT. V gene TRBV5-6 combines with J gene TRBJ1-6; TRBD1 matches at 8 bases. V shed 4 bases and J 4 bases; nucleotides not matched to a gene: 7. The CDR3 spans 16 residues. Per germline, CDR1 SGHDT and CDR2 YYEEEE.

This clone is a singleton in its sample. CDR3 DNA sequence: TGCAGCGTGGTGCTAGCGGGGTCCTACGAGCAGTACTTC. It yields the protein CSVVLAGSYEQYF. This chain joins TRBV29-1 and TRBJ2-7, with 9 bases lining up with TRBD2. CDR3 length: 13 amino acids. The ends lost 6 bases at V and 1 base at J; junction bases unmatched: 4. Germline CDR1 SQVTM, CDR2 ANQGSEA.

CDR3 sequence (DNA): TGTGCCAGCTCACCCTATGGGACAAACCCCTCCTACGAGCAGTACTTC. Translated: CASSPYGTNPSYEQYF. This chain links TRBV18 with TRBJ2-7; possibly TRBD1 for D (6 bases). Trimming took 3 bases from V and 0 from J, leaving 15 bases between them. In germline, CDR1 is KGHSH, CDR2 LQKENI. The CDR3 has 16 amino acids.